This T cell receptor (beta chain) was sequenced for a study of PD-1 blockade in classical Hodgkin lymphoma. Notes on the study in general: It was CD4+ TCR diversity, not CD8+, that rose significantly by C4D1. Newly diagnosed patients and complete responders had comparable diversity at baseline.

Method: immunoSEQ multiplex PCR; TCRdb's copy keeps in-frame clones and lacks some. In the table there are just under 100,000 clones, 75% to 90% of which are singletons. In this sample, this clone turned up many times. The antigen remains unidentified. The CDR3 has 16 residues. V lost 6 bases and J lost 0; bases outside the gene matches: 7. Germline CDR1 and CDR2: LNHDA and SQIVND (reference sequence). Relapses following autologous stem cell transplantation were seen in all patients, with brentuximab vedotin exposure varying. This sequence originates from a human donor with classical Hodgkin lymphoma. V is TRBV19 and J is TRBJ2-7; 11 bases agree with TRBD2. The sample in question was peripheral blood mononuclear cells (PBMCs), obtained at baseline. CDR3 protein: CASSRSGTSGSYEQYF. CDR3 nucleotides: TGTGCCAGTAGCCGCTCCGGGACTAGCGGCTCCTACGAGCAGTACTTC.